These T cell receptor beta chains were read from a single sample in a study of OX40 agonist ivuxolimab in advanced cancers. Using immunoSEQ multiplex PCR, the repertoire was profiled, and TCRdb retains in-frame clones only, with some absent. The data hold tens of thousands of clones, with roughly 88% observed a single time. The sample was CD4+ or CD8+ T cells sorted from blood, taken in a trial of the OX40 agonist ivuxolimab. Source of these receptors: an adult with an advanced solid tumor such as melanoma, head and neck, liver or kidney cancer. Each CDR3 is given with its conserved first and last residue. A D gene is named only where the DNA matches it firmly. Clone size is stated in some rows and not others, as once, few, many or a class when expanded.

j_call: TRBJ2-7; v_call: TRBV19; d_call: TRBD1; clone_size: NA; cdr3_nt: TGTGCCAGTAGTATCTCCCGGGACAGTTCCTACGAGCAGTACTTC; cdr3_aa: CASSISRDSSYEQYF
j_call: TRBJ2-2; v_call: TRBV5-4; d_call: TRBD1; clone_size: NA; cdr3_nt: TGTGCCAGCAGGTCCGGGACAGGGATGAACACCGGGGAGCTGTTTTTT; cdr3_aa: CASRSGTGMNTGELFF
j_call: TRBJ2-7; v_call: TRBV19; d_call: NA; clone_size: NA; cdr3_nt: TGTGCCAGTAGTATATGGGCGGTGTACGAGCAGTACTTC; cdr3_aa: CASSIWAVYEQYF
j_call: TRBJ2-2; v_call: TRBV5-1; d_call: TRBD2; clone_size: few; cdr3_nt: TGCGCCAGCAGCACAGGACTAGCGGGAGTCACCGGGGAGCTGTTTTTT; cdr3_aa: CASSTGLAGVTGELFF
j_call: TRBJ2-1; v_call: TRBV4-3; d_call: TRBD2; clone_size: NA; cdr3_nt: TGCGCCAGCAGCCAGAGAGAAGCGGGAGTGGCCAATGAGCAGTTCTTC; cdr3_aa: CASSQREAGVANEQFF
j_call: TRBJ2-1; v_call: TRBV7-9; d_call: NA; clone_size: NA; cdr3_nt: TGTGCCAGCAGCCCCAAAGGGGGGGTGTCCTACAATGAGCAGTTCTTC; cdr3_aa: CASSPKGGVSYNEQFF
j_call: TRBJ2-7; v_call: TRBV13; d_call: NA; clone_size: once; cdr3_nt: TGTGCCAGCAGCTTAGGCCAGGGAGCCTACGAGCAGTACTTC; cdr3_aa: CASSLGQGAYEQYF
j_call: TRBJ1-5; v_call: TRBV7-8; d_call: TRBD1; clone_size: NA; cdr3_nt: TGTGCCAGCACCCCCGACAGGGCGCGAGACAATCAGCCCCAGCATTTT; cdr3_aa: CASTPDRARDNQPQHF
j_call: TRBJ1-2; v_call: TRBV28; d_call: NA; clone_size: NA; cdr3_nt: TGTGCCAGCAGTTCGACCATTAACTATGGCTACACCTTC; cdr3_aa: CASSSTINYGYTF
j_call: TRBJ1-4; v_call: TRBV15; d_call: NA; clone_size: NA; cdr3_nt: TGTGCCACCAGCAGAGGGACGGAAAATAATGAAAAACTGTTTTTT; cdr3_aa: CATSRGTENNEKLFF
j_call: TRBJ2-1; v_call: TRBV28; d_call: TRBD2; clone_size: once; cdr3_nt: TGTGCCAGCAGGGCAGCGGGGGAGCAGTTCTTC; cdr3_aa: CASRAAGEQFF
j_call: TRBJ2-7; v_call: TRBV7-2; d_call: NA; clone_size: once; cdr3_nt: TGTGCCAGCAGCTTAGAAGATCTAGACAGCTCCTACGAGCAGTACTTC; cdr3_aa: CASSLEDLDSSYEQYF
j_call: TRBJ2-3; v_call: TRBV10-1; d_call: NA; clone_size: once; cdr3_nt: TGCGCCAGCAGTGAGGGAATGGGGAGGCCGTCAGATACGCAGTATTTT; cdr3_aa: CASSEGMGRPSDTQYF
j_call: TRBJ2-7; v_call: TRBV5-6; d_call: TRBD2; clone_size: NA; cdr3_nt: TGTGCCAGCAGTCTTGAAACTAGCGAGCAGTGCTTC; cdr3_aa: CASSLETSEQCF
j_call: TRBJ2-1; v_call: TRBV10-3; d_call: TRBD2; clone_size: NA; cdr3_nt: TGTGCCATCAGCGACACTAGCGGAGTATACAATGAGCAGTTCTTC; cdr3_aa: CAISDTSGVYNEQFF
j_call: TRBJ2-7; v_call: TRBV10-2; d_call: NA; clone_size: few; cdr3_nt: TGCGCCAGCAGCACTGGCTACGAGCAGTACTTC; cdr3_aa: CASSTGYEQYF
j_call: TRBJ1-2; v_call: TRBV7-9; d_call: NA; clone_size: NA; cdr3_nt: TGTGCCAGCAGCTTATTAATAGGGGACCCCCCTTATGGCTACACCTTC; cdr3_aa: CASSLLIGDPPYGYTF
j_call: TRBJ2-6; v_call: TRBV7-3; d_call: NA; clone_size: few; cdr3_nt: TGTGCCAGCAGCTTGGATGGGGCCAACGTCCTGACTTTC; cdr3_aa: CASSLDGANVLTF
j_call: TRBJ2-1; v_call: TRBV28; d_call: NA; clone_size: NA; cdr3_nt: TGTGCCAGCAGTTTACCCTTGGGGGGAATGAGCAATGAGCAGTTCTTC; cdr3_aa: CASSLPLGGMSNEQFF
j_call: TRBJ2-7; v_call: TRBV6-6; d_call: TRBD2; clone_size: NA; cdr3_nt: TGTGCCAGCAGTTACCTGACTAGCTCCGAGCAGTACTTC; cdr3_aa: CASSYLTSSEQYF
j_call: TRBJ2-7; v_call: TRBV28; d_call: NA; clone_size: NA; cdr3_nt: TGTGCCAGCAGCTTTCTAGGCTACGAGCAGTACTTC; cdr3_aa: CASSFLGYEQYF
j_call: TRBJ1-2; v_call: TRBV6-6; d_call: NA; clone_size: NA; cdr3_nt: TGTGCCAGCAGTCCGGGGCAATATGGCTACACCTTC; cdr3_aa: CASSPGQYGYTF
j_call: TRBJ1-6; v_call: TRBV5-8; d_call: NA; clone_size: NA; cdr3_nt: TGTGCCAGCAGCTTGGGCCAGAATAATTCACCCCTCCACTTT; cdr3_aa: CASSLGQNNSPLHF
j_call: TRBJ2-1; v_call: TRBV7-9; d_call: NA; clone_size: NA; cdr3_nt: TGTGCCAGCAGGGGGGGACGTCCCCAAAATGAGCAGTTCTTC; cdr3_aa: CASRGGRPQNEQFF
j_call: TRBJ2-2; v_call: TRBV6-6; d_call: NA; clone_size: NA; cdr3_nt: TGTGCCAGCAGTCCGGGTGACGGGGAGCTGTTTTTT; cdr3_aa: CASSPGDGELFF
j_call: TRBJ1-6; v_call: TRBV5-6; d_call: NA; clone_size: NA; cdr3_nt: TGTGCCAGCAGCTTCGGAACCGGGAGCTCCTATAATTCACCCCTCCACTTT; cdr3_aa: CASSFGTGSSYNSPLHF
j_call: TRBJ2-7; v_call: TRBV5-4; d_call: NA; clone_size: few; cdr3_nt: TGTGCCAGCAGCTTGGACTTTGGGGCCACTGAGCCCGAGCAGTACTTC; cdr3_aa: CASSLDFGATEPEQYF
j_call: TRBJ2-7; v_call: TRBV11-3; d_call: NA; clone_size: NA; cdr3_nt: TGTGCCAGCAGCTTAGATTTTCTGGGAGGCGAGCAGTACTTC; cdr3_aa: CASSLDFLGGEQYF
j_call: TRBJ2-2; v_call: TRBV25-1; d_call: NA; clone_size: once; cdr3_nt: TGTGCCAGCAGTGAACGAGACGCCGGGGAGCTGTTTTTT; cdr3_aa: CASSERDAGELFF
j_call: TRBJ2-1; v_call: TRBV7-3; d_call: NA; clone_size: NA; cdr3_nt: TGTGCCAGCAGCTTATCGACCGGATACAATGAGCAGTTCTTC; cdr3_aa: CASSLSTGYNEQFF
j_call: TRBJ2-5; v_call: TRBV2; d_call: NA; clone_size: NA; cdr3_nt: TGTGCCAGCAGTGACGATTCCCGGGAGACCCAGTACTTC; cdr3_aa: CASSDDSRETQYF
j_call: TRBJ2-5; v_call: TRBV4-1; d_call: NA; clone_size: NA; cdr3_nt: TGCGCCAGCAGCCGCCAAGACAGATTACAAGAGACCCAGTACTTC; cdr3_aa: CASSRQDRLQETQYF
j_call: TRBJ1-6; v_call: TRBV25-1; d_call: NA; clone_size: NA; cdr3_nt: TGTGCCAGCAGTGAATACAGCCTCGGATCACCCCTCCACTTT; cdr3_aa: CASSEYSLGSPLHF
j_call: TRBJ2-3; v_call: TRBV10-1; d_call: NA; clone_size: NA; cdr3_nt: TGCGCCAGCAGTGAGTCGAAGGCAGATACGCAGTATTTT; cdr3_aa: CASSESKADTQYF
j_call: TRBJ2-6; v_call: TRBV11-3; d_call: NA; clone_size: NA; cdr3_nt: TGTGCCAGCAGTTCCGTCAGAGGGGCCAACGTCCTGACTTTC; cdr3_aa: CASSSVRGANVLTF
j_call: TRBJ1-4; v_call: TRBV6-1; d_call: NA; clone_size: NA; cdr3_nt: TGTGCCAGCAGTGAAGCGCGCCTGACCGTACCTCGGGGCCTTAATGAAAAACTGTTTTTT; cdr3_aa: CASSEARLTVPRGLNEKLFF
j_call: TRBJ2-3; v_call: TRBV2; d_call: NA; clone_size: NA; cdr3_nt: TGTGCCAGCGGTAGGGTGAGCACAGATACGCAGTATTTT; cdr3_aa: CASGRVSTDTQYF
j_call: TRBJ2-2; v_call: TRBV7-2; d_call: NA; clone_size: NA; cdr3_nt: TGTGCCAGCAGCTCCTGGTCCGCCGGGGAGCTGTTTTTT; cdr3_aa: CASSSWSAGELFF
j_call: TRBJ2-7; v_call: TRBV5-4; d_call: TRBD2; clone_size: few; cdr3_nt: TGTGCCAGCAGCCCTAGCGGGAGGGCTACCTACGAGCAGTACTTC; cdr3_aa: CASSPSGRATYEQYF
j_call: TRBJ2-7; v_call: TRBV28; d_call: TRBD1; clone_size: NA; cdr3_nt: TGTGCCAGCAGTCCAAGGGACAGGCGGATCTACGAGCAGTACTTC; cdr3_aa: CASSPRDRRIYEQYF
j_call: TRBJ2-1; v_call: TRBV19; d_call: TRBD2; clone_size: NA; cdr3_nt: TGTGCCAGTAGTAGGGGACTACCACTTCAGCAGTTCTTC; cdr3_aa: CASSRGLPLQQFF
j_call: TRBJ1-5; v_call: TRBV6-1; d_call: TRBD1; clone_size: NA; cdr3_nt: TGTGCCAGCAGTGAATACCCGGGACAGAATCAGCCCCAGCATTTT; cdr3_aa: CASSEYPGQNQPQHF
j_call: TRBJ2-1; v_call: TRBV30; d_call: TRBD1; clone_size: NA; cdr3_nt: TGTGCCTGGAGTGGGCCAACCGGACAGGGCTACAATGAGCAGTTCTTC; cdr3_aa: CAWSGPTGQGYNEQFF
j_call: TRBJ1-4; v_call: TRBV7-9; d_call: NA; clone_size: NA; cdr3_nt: TGTGCCAGCAGCTTAGACGGGGGGGCGTCATCGGAAAAACTGTTTTTT; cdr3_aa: CASSLDGGASSEKLFF